The rows below give T cell receptor beta chains drawn from one sample of a study of blood T cell repertoires in COVID-19. Repertoires were generated with immunoSEQ multiplex PCR, while TCRdb's copy carries only in-frame clones and drops some. Among under 150,000 clones listed, approximately 86% were seen once. Sequencing input: PBMCs or T cells enriched from blood (not recorded which). These receptors were taken from a woman between 50 and 59 years old who had recovered from COVID-19. The CDR3 runs from the conserved cysteine through the conserved F or W. A D gene is named only where the DNA matches it firmly. Expanded clones are given a class, and other clones once, few, many or no size at all.

j_gene,d_gene,v_gene,abundance,CDR3aa,CDR3nt
TRBJ1-3,NA,TRBV21-1,once,CASSTTGWGSGNTIYF,NA
TRBJ2-2,NA,TRBV13,NA,CASSLEDTGELFF,TGTGCCAGCAGCCTGGAGGACACCGGGGAGCTGTTTTTT
TRBJ1-6,NA,TRBV4-3,once,CASSQELSRVPNSPLHF,TGCGCCAGCAGCCAAGAATTAAGCAGGGTCCCTAATTCACCCCTCCACTTT
TRBJ2-1,NA,TRBV7-9,NA,CASSLEINRDNEQFF,TGTGCCAGCAGCTTAGAGATAAATAGAGACAATGAGCAGTTCTTC
TRBJ2-1,NA,TRBV11-3,NA,CASSLDSLYNEQFF,TGTGCCAGCAGCTTAGATTCCCTATACAATGAGCAGTTCTTC
TRBJ2-7,TRBD1,TRBV14,NA,CASSQLTGLYEQYF,TGTGCCAGCAGCCAACTGACAGGGCTCTACGAGCAGTACTTC
TRBJ1-2,NA,TRBV6-5,NA,CASSLDTTNYGYTF,TGTGCCAGCAGTTTGGACACGACTAACTATGGCTACACCTTC
TRBJ2-6,TRBD2,TRBV9,NA,CASSASGGPSSGANVLTF,TGTGCCAGCAGCGCTAGCGGGGGCCCTAGCTCTGGGGCCAACGTCCTGACTTTC
TRBJ1-4,NA,TRBV19,NA,CASSIQESEKLFF,TGTGCCAGTAGTATACAGGAAAGTGAAAAACTGTTTTTT
TRBJ1-4,NA,TRBV11-2,NA,CASSMEGEKLFF,TGTGCCAGCAGCATGGAGGGTGAAAAACTGTTTTTT
TRBJ1-3,TRBD1,TRBV19,NA,CASSKGTGSYGNTIYF,TGTGCCAGTAGTAAAGGGACAGGGTCATATGGAAACACCATATATTTT
TRBJ2-3,TRBD2,TRBV6-4,NA,CASSPEAGVTDTQYF,TGTGCCAGCAGTCCCGAAGCGGGGGTAACAGATACGCAGTATTTT
TRBJ1-1,TRBD1,TRBV18,once,CASSDNRGRTEAFF,TGTGCCAGCTCAGACAACAGGGGGCGAACTGAAGCTTTCTTT
TRBJ2-1,TRBD2,TRBV9,NA,CASTSLAGGPYNEQFF,TGTGCCAGCACCTCCTTAGCGGGGGGGCCCTACAATGAGCAGTTCTTC
TRBJ1-4,NA,TRBV19,NA,CASGHGGTANEKLFF,TGTGCCAGTGGCCATGGTGGGACTGCTAATGAAAAACTGTTTTTT
TRBJ2-5,TRBD2,TRBV4-1,NA,CASSQDKGTSGQETQYF,TGCGCCAGCAGCCAAGATAAAGGGACTAGCGGGCAAGAGACCCAGTACTTC
TRBJ2-5,TRBD2,TRBV5-1,NA,CASSLVVGLAGQETQYF,TGCGCCAGCAGCTTGGTAGTGGGACTAGCGGGGCAAGAGACCCAGTACTTC
TRBJ2-2,TRBD2,TRBV11-3,NA,CASSLESAGGSGELFF,TGTGCCAGCAGCTTAGAGTCAGCGGGGGGTTCCGGGGAGCTGTTTTTT
TRBJ1-3,NA,TRBV5-6,NA,CASSFEVGGNTIYF,TGTGCCAGCAGCTTCGAGGTTGGAGGAAACACCATATATTTT
TRBJ1-1,NA,TRBV7-9,once,CASSLEILRAEAFF,TGTGCCAGCAGCTTAGAAATATTGAGGGCTGAAGCTTTCTTT
TRBJ2-5,TRBD1,TRBV19,NA,CASRMTGASQETQYF,TGTGCCAGTAGGATGACAGGGGCGAGCCAAGAGACCCAGTACTTC
TRBJ1-5,TRBD1,TRBV30,NA,CAWGTGGDQPQHF,TGTGCCTGGGGGACAGGGGGCGATCAGCCCCAGCATTTT
TRBJ1-2,TRBD1,TRBV6-5,once,CASSSQIGQGDGYTF,TGTGCCAGCAGTTCTCAGATAGGACAGGGAGATGGCTACACCTTC
TRBJ2-3,NA,TRBV24-1,NA,CATSERGGYDTQYF,TGTGCCACCAGTGAAAGGGGGGGGTATGATACGCAGTATTTT
TRBJ2-1,TRBD1,TRBV6-5,NA,CASSYLVQGAENEQFF,TGTGCCAGCAGTTACTTGGTGCAGGGGGCTGAGAATGAGCAGTTCTTC
TRBJ1-2,NA,TRBV10-2,NA,CASSAQGNYGYTF,TGCGCCAGCAGTGCGCAGGGCAACTATGGCTACACCTTC
TRBJ2-3,NA,TRBV4-1,NA,CASSQSQGPDTQYF,TGCGCCAGCAGCCAAAGTCAGGGCCCAGATACGCAGTATTTT
TRBJ1-2,TRBD1,TRBV29-1,few,CSVDDVGTAYGYTF,TGCAGCGTTGACGATGTTGGGACAGCCTATGGCTACACCTTC
TRBJ1-2,TRBD1,TRBV7-2,NA,CASSGRDRSYGYTF,TGTGCCAGCAGCGGTAGGGACAGGAGCTATGGCTACACCTTC
TRBJ2-7,TRBD2,TRBV7-2,few,CASSFGTSGRRRNSYEQYF,TGTGCCAGCAGCTTCGGGACTAGCGGTAGGCGCCGGAACTCCTACGAGCAGTACTTC
TRBJ1-5,TRBD1,TRBV6-1,once,CASSEPRGGNQPQHF,TGTGCCAGCAGTGAGCCCAGGGGGGGCAATCAGCCCCAGCATTTT
TRBJ2-7,TRBD2,TRBV6-1,few,CASSEAWRGRTYEQYF,TGTGCCAGCAGTGAAGCTTGGCGGGGGAGAACCTACGAGCAGTACTTC
TRBJ2-2,NA,TRBV5-1,NA,CASSFNRDVGELFF,TGCGCCAGCAGCTTCAACAGGGATGTCGGGGAGCTGTTTTTT
TRBJ1-4,NA,TRBV6-5,NA,CASSYTPGHGGEKLFF,TGTGCCAGCAGTTATACACCGGGACATGGGGGTGAAAAACTGTTTTTT
TRBJ1-5,NA,TRBV19,NA,CASSIGTDFHQPQHF,TGTGCCAGTAGTATTGGCACGGACTTCCATCAGCCCCAGCATTTT
TRBJ1-3,TRBD1,TRBV18,NA,CASSPASTGGRGNTIYF,TGTGCCAGCTCACCAGCTTCGACAGGGGGCCGTGGAAACACCATATATTTT
TRBJ2-1,NA,TRBV30,once,CAWHQVSSYNEQFF,TGTGCCTGGCACCAGGTTAGCTCCTACAATGAGCAGTTCTTC
TRBJ2-3,NA,TRBV5-5,NA,CASSLTTGEGDTQYF,TGTGCCAGCAGCTTGACGACAGGGGAGGGGGATACGCAGTATTTT
TRBJ2-5,TRBD2,TRBV7-2,NA,CASRTAGEETQYF,TGTGCCAGCAGGACCGCGGGGGAAGAGACCCAGTACTTC
TRBJ1-5,NA,TRBV7-8,NA,CASSSSGGDGDQPQHF,TGTGCCAGCAGCTCCAGTGGGGGGGATGGGGATCAGCCCCAGCATTTT
TRBJ1-1,NA,TRBV27,few,CASRKTSNTEAFF,TGTGCCAGCAGGAAGACATCGAACACTGAAGCTTTCTTT
TRBJ2-2,TRBD2,TRBV5-1,once,CASSLVSSGGPGELFF,TGCGCCAGCAGCTTGGTTTCGAGCGGGGGTCCCGGGGAGCTGTTTTTT
TRBJ1-4,NA,TRBV12-2,NA,CASRPRQGSNEKLFF,TGTGCAAGTCGCCCCAGACAGGGTTCTAATGAAAAACTGTTTTTT
TRBJ1-1,NA,TRBV6-5,NA,CASQRGGGAFF,TGTGCCAGCCAGAGGGGTGGGGGGGCTTTCTTT
TRBJ2-1,TRBD1,TRBV2,NA,CASATRDRGYNEQFF,TGTGCCAGCGCTACCCGGGACAGGGGATACAATGAGCAGTTCTTC
TRBJ2-7,TRBD1,TRBV5-1,NA,CASSPGQGHEQYF,TGCGCCAGCAGCCCGGGACAGGGCCACGAGCAGTACTTC
TRBJ2-5,NA,TRBV20-1,NA,CSARLVETQYF,TGCAGTGCCCGACTAGTGGAGACCCAGTACTTC
TRBJ1-5,TRBD1,TRBV10-2,few,CASTGGVGQPQHF,TGCGCCAGCACAGGGGGCGTCGGTCAGCCCCAGCATTTT
TRBJ2-5,NA,TRBV27,NA,CASSSPFQETQYF,TGTGCCAGCAGTTCTCCCTTCCAAGAGACCCAGTACTTC
TRBJ2-2,TRBD1,TRBV2,NA,CASRPDRGHGELFF,TGTGCCAGCAGACCCGACAGGGGTCACGGGGAGCTGTTTTTT
TRBJ2-3,NA,TRBV5-4,NA,CASSPRWGADTQYF,TGTGCCAGCAGCCCGCGTTGGGGGGCAGATACGCAGTATTTT
TRBJ2-7,TRBD1,TRBV4-3,NA,CASSQRQGVDEQYF,TGCGCCAGCAGCCAGCGACAGGGGGTTGACGAGCAGTACTTC
TRBJ2-1,NA,TRBV15,NA,CATKNGGFSEQFF,TGTGCCACCAAGAACGGGGGATTTAGTGAGCAGTTCTTC